These T cell receptor beta chains were read from a single sample in a study of human thymus T cells. Sequencing used immunoSEQ multiplex PCR; TCRdb keeps in-frame clones, though not all of them. The profile shows some 46,000 clones, 94% of them singletons. The specimen sequenced was blood. The receptors come from a boy less than two years old with a congenital heart defect but otherwise immunologically healthy. Both conserved end residues are part of each CDR3. The D gene is left open where the match is weak. Rows give clone size only sometimes, using once, few, many, or a class for an expanded clone.

TGCGCCAGCAGCCAAGACGACAGTTTCACAGATACGCAGTATTTT	CASSQDDSFTDTQYF	-	TRBJ2-3	-	TRBV4-3
TGCGCCAGCAGCCTGAGCGGGGGGGCATACAATGAGCAGTTCTTC	CASSLSGGAYNEQFF	TRBD2	TRBJ2-1	-	TRBV5-1
TGTGCCGGCAGCTCCGTAGGCGGGAACACCGGGGAGCTGTTTTTT	CAGSSVGGNTGELFF	-	TRBJ2-2	-	TRBV9
TGTGCCAGCAGTGGACAGGGGGCTAGGGAGCAGTACTTC	CASSGQGAREQYF	TRBD1	TRBJ2-7	-	TRBV6-5
TGTGCCAGCAGCTTAGCTAGCGGGGGATACAATGAGCAGTTCTTC	CASSLASGGYNEQFF	TRBD2	TRBJ2-1	-	TRBV11-3
TGTGCCAGCAGCCGCCCAGGGGGCAATGGCTACACCTTC	CASSRPGGNGYTF	TRBD1	TRBJ1-2	-	TRBV7-9
TGTGCCAGCGGGAAAGGGGACGCCTTAAGCTACACCTTC	CASGKGDALSYTF	-	TRBJ1-2	-	TRBV7-9
TGTGCCAGCAGCCACCGGGACAGGGGTGAAAAACTGTTTTTT	CASSHRDRGEKLFF	TRBD1	TRBJ1-4	once	TRBV27
TGCAGCGTGATCGGACTTCCTCAGAGGGGGGGGGATGAAAAACTGTTTTTT	CSVIGLPQRGGDEKLFF	-	TRBJ1-4	-	TRBV29-1
TGCAGTGTAACGCGCGCCGGCAGGGGGTACTTC	CSVTRAGRGYF	-	TRBJ2-7	-	TRBV20-1
TGTGCCAGCAGCTTAATGGACAGTAATTCACCCCTCCACTTT	CASSLMDSNSPLHF	-	TRBJ1-6	-	TRBV7-8
TGCGCCAGCAGGAAGGGGGAGACCCAGTACTTC	CASRKGETQYF	-	TRBJ2-5	-	TRBV4-1
TGTGCCAGCAGCGGACCTGGGAACAATGAGCAGTTCTTC	CASSGPGNNEQFF	-	TRBJ2-1	-	TRBV7-2
TGTGCCAGCAGTTTGAGCGGTACAGATACGCAGTATTTT	CASSLSGTDTQYF	-	TRBJ2-3	-	TRBV28
TGTGCCAGCAGTTCCCACAGGAGTAGCAATCAGCCCCAGCATTTT	CASSSHRSSNQPQHF	-	TRBJ1-5	-	TRBV28
TGTGCCAGCAGCTTAGTACTAGGGGGGGATACGCAGTATTTT	CASSLVLGGDTQYF	-	TRBJ2-3	-	TRBV7-6
TGCGCCAGCAGCTGGACAGGGGGCACCGGGGAGCTGTTTTTT	CASSWTGGTGELFF	TRBD1	TRBJ2-2	-	TRBV5-1
TGTGCCAGCAGCCCGGACAGGAAGGGGCCAGATACGCAGTATTTT	CASSPDRKGPDTQYF	TRBD1	TRBJ2-3	-	TRBV2
TGTGCCAGCAGCTTTTTCGAGCAGTACTTC	CASSFFEQYF	-	TRBJ2-7	once	TRBV5-6
TGTGCCAGCAGCTTAGGGGGCAGAGGGGACACTGAAGCTTTCTTT	CASSLGGRGDTEAFF	-	TRBJ1-1	-	TRBV7-9
TGTGCCAGTAGGGACAGGGGCTCCTACGAGCAGTACTTC	CASRDRGSYEQYF	TRBD1	TRBJ2-7	-	TRBV19
TGTGCCATCAGCCGAGGAAAGGGACAGCTGAATTCACCCCTCCACTTT	CAISRGKGQLNSPLHF	TRBD1	TRBJ1-6	-	TRBV10-3
TGTGCCAGCAGTTACCACAGGGCCCTGGCTAGCTACACCTTC	CASSYHRALASYTF	-	TRBJ1-2	-	TRBV6-5
TGTGCCAGCAGAGTAGCGGGACTGACCGGGGAGCTGTTTTTT	CASRVAGLTGELFF	TRBD2	TRBJ2-2	once	TRBV4-2
TGTGCCAGTAGTGGGGGTGGCTACACCTTC	CASSGGGYTF	-	TRBJ1-2	once	TRBV19
TGTGCCAGCAGCTCCGGGACTAGCGGGGGCCCTTCGAGCACAGATACGCAGTATTTT	CASSSGTSGGPSSTDTQYF	TRBD2	TRBJ2-3	-	TRBV5-4
TGCAGTGCTTCAGGGGGCACTGAAGCTTTCTTT	CSASGGTEAFF	TRBD1	TRBJ1-1	few	TRBV20-1